This T cell receptor (beta chain) was sequenced during a study of Graves' ophthalmopathy and Graves' hyperthyroidism. CDR3 length: 14 residues. Germline assignment: CDR1 LGHNA and CDR2 YNFKEQ. Losses at the gene ends were 5 bases for V and 2 bases for J; bases not matched to a gene: 5. Concerning this clonotype: Its antigen is not known.

TCR beta CDR3 amplification used RNA transcripts. Investigators did first-round RT-PCR with HTBI primers, then second-round multiplex PCR. TCRdb processed the multiplex PCR reads anew with MiXCR; each CDR3 protein has one entry. The sample lists some 200,000 distinct CDR3 sequences, less than 30% seen once, with approximately 9.1% in the top ten. Ophthalmopathy donors were characterized by moderate-to-severe activity, CAS of at least 3, NOSPECS of at least 4, and duration under 3 months. Patients were diagnosed from clinical symptoms, serum thyroxine, TRAb, thyroid ultrasound and orbital computed tomography. Study-wide results and limits: Among expanded thyroid clonotypes above 0.001 frequency, most also occurred in blood. Classification of ophthalmopathy versus stable hyperthyroidism by a 13-signature model yielded around 88% sensitivity and around 76% specificity.

The sample comprised peripheral blood. This clonotype was obtained from a middle-aged man with Graves' ophthalmopathy. V and J are TRBV4-2 and TRBJ2-7; TRBD2 matches at 8 bases. CDR3 amino acids: CASSLSGGTYEQYF. CDR3 sequence (DNA): TGTGCCAGCAGCTTGAGCGGGGGCACCTACGAGCAGTACTTC.